A selection of T cell receptor beta chains follows, all from one sample in a study of beta chain features in type 1 diabetes. Libraries were prepared by immunoSEQ multiplex PCR; TCRdb keeps only in-frame clonotypes and omits some of them. The data hold some 500,000 clones, with roughly 11% observed a single time. Input material: naive CD4+ T cells from blood. The receptors stem from a woman aged 18-29 years in good health. The CDR3 runs from the conserved cysteine through the conserved F or W. The order of the fields is D gene, J gene, CDR3 length, V gene, clone size, CDR3 DNA, CDR3 protein. The D gene is left open where the match is weak. Rows give clone size only sometimes, using once, few, many, or a class for an expanded clone.

D gene: NA; J gene: TRBJ1-5; CDR3 length: 13; V gene: TRBV30; clone size: NA; CDR3 DNA: TGTGCCTGGAGTGAGAATAGCAATCAGCCCCAGCATTTT; CDR3 protein: CAWSENSNQPQHF
D gene: TRBD1; J gene: TRBJ1-6; CDR3 length: 13; V gene: TRBV6-6; clone size: NA; CDR3 DNA: TGTGCCAGCATGATGACAGGGAATTCACCCCTCCACTTT; CDR3 protein: CASMMTGNSPLHF
D gene: NA; J gene: TRBJ2-5; CDR3 length: 15; V gene: TRBV7-6; clone size: once; CDR3 DNA: TGTGCCAGCAGCTCAACCGGCGGCCCGGAAGAGACCCAGTACTTC; CDR3 protein: CASSSTGGPEETQYF
D gene: NA; J gene: TRBJ2-5; CDR3 length: 13; V gene: TRBV19; clone size: few; CDR3 DNA: TGTGCCAGTAGTGCCGTAGGGGAAAAGACCCAGTACTTC; CDR3 protein: CASSAVGEKTQYF
D gene: NA; J gene: TRBJ1-2; CDR3 length: 14; V gene: TRBV4-1; clone size: few; CDR3 DNA: TGCGCCAGCAGCGGGCACCTTCTCGACTATGGCTACACCTTC; CDR3 protein: CASSGHLLDYGYTF
D gene: TRBD2; J gene: TRBJ2-1; CDR3 length: 19; V gene: TRBV15; clone size: NA; CDR3 DNA: TGTGCCACCAGCAGAGAAATCGCTAGCGGGAGTGCATCCTACAATGAGCAGTTCTTC; CDR3 protein: CATSREIASGSASYNEQFF
D gene: NA; J gene: TRBJ2-5; CDR3 length: 11; V gene: TRBV2; clone size: NA; CDR3 DNA: TGTGCCAGCACTTACGAGGAGACCCAGTACTTC; CDR3 protein: CASTYEETQYF
D gene: NA; J gene: TRBJ2-5; CDR3 length: 13; V gene: TRBV13; clone size: many; CDR3 DNA: TGTGCCAGCAGACGGAGGACAGTAGGGACCCAGTACTTC; CDR3 protein: CASRRRTVGTQYF
D gene: NA; J gene: TRBJ2-4; CDR3 length: 13; V gene: TRBV18; clone size: few; CDR3 DNA: TGTGCCAGCTCATCCTCAATAGGGGACATTCAGTACTTC; CDR3 protein: CASSSSIGDIQYF
D gene: NA; J gene: TRBJ2-2; CDR3 length: 11; V gene: TRBV29-1; clone size: NA; CDR3 DNA: TGCAGCGTTGGGACCACCGGGGAGCTGTTTTTT; CDR3 protein: CSVGTTGELFF
D gene: NA; J gene: TRBJ2-3; CDR3 length: 19; V gene: TRBV18; clone size: few; CDR3 DNA: TGTGCCAGCTCACCACTGGACCCCTCAGGACCAACAGGGTCCTCGACGCAGTATTTT; CDR3 protein: CASSPLDPSGPTGSSTQYF
D gene: NA; J gene: TRBJ2-7; CDR3 length: 15; V gene: TRBV5-1; clone size: NA; CDR3 DNA: TGCGCCAGCAGCTTTTCCGGGACGCTCACCTACGAGCAGTACTTC; CDR3 protein: CASSFSGTLTYEQYF
D gene: NA; J gene: TRBJ2-3; CDR3 length: 15; V gene: TRBV7-9; clone size: NA; CDR3 DNA: TGTGCCAGCAGCTTAGTCCGGGGACGCACAGATACGCAGTATTTT; CDR3 protein: CASSLVRGRTDTQYF
D gene: NA; J gene: TRBJ2-1; CDR3 length: 17; V gene: TRBV15; clone size: few; CDR3 DNA: TGTGCCACCAGCAGAGATCTCGGCGGAAGCTCCTACAATGAGCAGTTCTTC; CDR3 protein: CATSRDLGGSSYNEQFF
D gene: NA; J gene: TRBJ2-3; CDR3 length: 16; V gene: TRBV11-3; clone size: few; CDR3 DNA: TGTGCCAGCAGCTCGGCGATGGGGCTCCTGTCGGATACGCAGTATTTT; CDR3 protein: CASSSAMGLLSDTQYF
D gene: NA; J gene: TRBJ1-2; CDR3 length: 12; V gene: TRBV7-9; clone size: few; CDR3 DNA: TGTGCCCCCTCAGGACTTTACAATGGCTACACCTTC; CDR3 protein: CAPSGLYNGYTF
D gene: NA; J gene: TRBJ2-1; CDR3 length: 16; V gene: TRBV7-3; clone size: few; CDR3 DNA: TGTGCCAGCAGCTTAAGCGGAGGCCTTTCCTACAATGAGCAGTTCTTC; CDR3 protein: CASSLSGGLSYNEQFF
D gene: TRBD2; J gene: TRBJ2-3; CDR3 length: 15; V gene: TRBV29-1; clone size: NA; CDR3 DNA: TGCAGCGTTGCTCAGACTAGCGTATACACAGATACGCAGTATTTT; CDR3 protein: CSVAQTSVYTDTQYF
D gene: NA; J gene: TRBJ1-2; CDR3 length: 14; V gene: TRBV19; clone size: few; CDR3 DNA: TGTGCCAGTAGTGTTCTTCGGGCTAACTATGGCTACACCTTC; CDR3 protein: CASSVLRANYGYTF
D gene: NA; J gene: TRBJ2-7; CDR3 length: 11; V gene: TRBV29-1; clone size: few; CDR3 DNA: TGCAGCGTTGGAGGGGTTCGGGAGCAGTACTTC; CDR3 protein: CSVGGVREQYF
D gene: TRBD1; J gene: TRBJ1-2; CDR3 length: 15; V gene: TRBV4-3; clone size: NA; CDR3 DNA: TGCGCCAGCAGCCTCCGAAGACAGGGGGACTATGGCTACACCTTC; CDR3 protein: CASSLRRQGDYGYTF
D gene: NA; J gene: TRBJ1-3; CDR3 length: 13; V gene: TRBV7-2; clone size: NA; CDR3 DNA: TGTGCCAGCAGCCCTCGGACGGGAAACACCATATATTTT; CDR3 protein: CASSPRTGNTIYF
D gene: NA; J gene: TRBJ1-1; CDR3 length: 13; V gene: TRBV30; clone size: NA; CDR3 DNA: TGTGCCTGGAGTAGGGAGTTGAACACTGAAGCTTTCTTT; CDR3 protein: CAWSRELNTEAFF
D gene: NA; J gene: TRBJ2-7; CDR3 length: 16; V gene: TRBV30; clone size: many; CDR3 DNA: TGTGCCTGGAGTGTCGGAGGGGGCGGAAGCTCCTACGAGCAGTACTTC; CDR3 protein: CAWSVGGGGSSYEQYF
D gene: TRBD1; J gene: TRBJ1-2; CDR3 length: 15; V gene: TRBV4-2; clone size: NA; CDR3 DNA: TGTGCCAGCAGCCAACGGGACAGGGCGGACTATGGCTACACCTTC; CDR3 protein: CASSQRDRADYGYTF